The entry below gives a single T cell receptor beta chain sequence along with its context. The sample comes from a study of T cells in localized non-small cell lung cancer. Only in-frame clones appear in the TCRdb table, and some are missing; sequencing was by immunoSEQ multiplex PCR. The sample records about 43,000 clones, roughly nine tenths being singletons. The junction had 6 bases not matched to a gene; V was cut back by 3 bases and J by 6 bases. Germline V CDR1 and CDR2: SGHAT, FQNNGV. The CDR3 covers 15 residues. The J gene is TRBJ1-1, the V gene TRBV11-2; 11 bases map to TRBD1. The TCR comes from a woman aged 40-69 years with stage II lung adenocarcinoma. Sequenced here: PBMCs, sampled before any cancer treatment. CDR3 residues: CASSFSPGQGAEAFF. DNA of the CDR3: TGTGCCAGCAGCTTCTCTCCGGGACAGGGGGCTGAAGCTTTCTTT. Complete variable domain (other parts from reference TRBV11-2 and TRBJ1-1): EAGVAQSPRYKIIEKRQSVAFWCNPISGHATLYWYQQILGQGPKLLIQFQNNGVVDDSQLPKDRFSAERLKGVDSTLKIQPAKLEDSAVYLCASSFSPGQGAEAFFGQGTRLTVV.